This T cell receptor beta chain stems from a study of blood T cell repertoires in COVID-19. TCRdb keeps only in-frame clones here, not all; method: immunoSEQ multiplex PCR. This table has 300,000 to 450,000 clones, more than 75% appearing once. The count of this clone is one. Trimming at V came to 5 bases and at J to 6 bases, leaving 6 bases not matched to a gene. The CDR3 contains 13 residues. Germline V gene data show CDR1 as SGDLS and CDR2 as YYNGEE. Recovered status applied to Cohort 3 donors who had two consecutive negative PCRs. It also applied to those with clearance or with symptom resolution.

The source of this sequence is a young woman who had recovered from COVID-19. The chain is built from TRBV9 and TRBJ1-1, with 8 bases matching TRBD1. The sample was PBMCs or T cells enriched from blood (not recorded which). In DNA, the CDR3 is TGTGCCAGCAGTGCACAGGGGGTCGCTGAAGCTTTCTTT. It encodes CASSAQGVAEAFF.